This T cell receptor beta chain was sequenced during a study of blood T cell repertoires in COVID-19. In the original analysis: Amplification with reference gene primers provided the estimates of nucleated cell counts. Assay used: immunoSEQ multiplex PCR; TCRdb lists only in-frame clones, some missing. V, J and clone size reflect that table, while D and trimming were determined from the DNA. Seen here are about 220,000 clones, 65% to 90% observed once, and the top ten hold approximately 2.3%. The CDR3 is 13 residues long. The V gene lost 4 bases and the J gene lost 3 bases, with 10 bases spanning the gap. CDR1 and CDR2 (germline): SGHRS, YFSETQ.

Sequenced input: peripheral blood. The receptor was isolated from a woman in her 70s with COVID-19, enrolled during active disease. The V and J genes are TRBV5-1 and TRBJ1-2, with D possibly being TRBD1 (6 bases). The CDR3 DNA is TGCGCCAGCAGCCCGACAGGCTACTATGGCTACACCTTC. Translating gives CASSPTGYYGYTF.